The 25 T cell receptor beta chains given below trace back to one sample, sequenced in a study of blood T cell repertoires in COVID-19. Method: immunoSEQ multiplex PCR; TCRdb's copy keeps in-frame clones and lacks some. Of about 420,000 clones in the sample, around 90% were seen once. The sequencing sample was made of peripheral blood. Every receptor here comes from a man between 18 and 29 years old with COVID-19, enrolled during active disease.

In its sample, this clone was seen once. The rearrangement links TRBV2 to TRBJ2-3; 11 nucleotides agree with TRBD2. The CDR3 has 15 residues. The ends lost 6 bases at V and 4 bases at J; junction bases unmatched: 6. The germline V gene has CDR1 SNHLY and CDR2 FYNNEI. The CDR3 nucleotides are TGTGCCAGCAGCGTACTAGCGGGAGCGGCAGATACGCAGTATTTT. Translation: CASSVLAGAADTQYF.

The genes are TRBV12-3 or TRBV12-4 and TRBJ2-1; 10 bases are shared with TRBD2. V gave up 7 bases and J gave up 8 bases; unmatched junction bases: 5. This CDR3 has 13 residues. The chain's CDR3 is CASNPAGGDEQFF. The DNA of the CDR3 is TGTGCCAGCAACCCAGCGGGGGGGGATGAGCAGTTCTTC.

The chain has TRBV6-5 and TRBJ1-2; the match to TRBD1 covers 8 bases. With 2 bases clipped from V and 6 bases from J, the junction kept 5 bases outside the gene matches. The germline CDR1 and CDR2 sequences are MNHEY and SVGAGI. The CDR3 covers 14 residues. As DNA, the CDR3 is TGTGCCAGCAGTTACGGGAGGACAGGGAATGGCTACACCTTC. This encodes CASSYGRTGNGYTF.

This rearrangement joins TRBV19 to TRBJ1-4; 11 nucleotides line up with TRBD1. The CDR3 has 14 residues. J lost 5 bases, V lost 5 bases, and 1 base had no gene match. Germline V gives CDR1 LNHDA, CDR2 SQIVND (reference sequence). The chain's CDR3 is CASSWTGGNEKLFF. The CDR3 DNA sequence: TGTGCCAGTAGTTGGACAGGGGGCAATGAAAAACTGTTTTTT.

V usage is TRBV5-5 and J usage is TRBJ2-3, with 7 bases lining up with TRBD2. This CDR3 has 16 amino acids. From germline, CDR1 is SGHKS and CDR2 YYEKEE (reference sequence). Trimming cost V 1 base and J 0 bases; bases outside gene matches: 5. CDR3 DNA: TGTGCCAGCAGCTTGAGGCTAGCGGTTAGCACAGATACGCAGTATTTT. It encodes CASSLRLAVSTDTQYF. The full variable domain, rest sourced from reference TRBV5-5 and TRBJ2-3, is DAGVTQSPTHLIKTRGQQVTLRCSPISGHKSVSWYQQVLGQGPQFIFQYYEKEERGRGNFPDRFSARQFPNYSSELNVNALLLGDSALYLCASSLRLAVSTDTQYFGPGTRLTVL.

The V gene is TRBV29-1, the J gene TRBJ2-2, with TRBD2 matching 9 bases. V gave up 7 bases and J gave up 4 bases; unmatched junction bases: 4. The CDR3 runs to 13 residues. CDR1 SQVTM and CDR2 ANQGSEA come from the germline V gene. Written as DNA, the CDR3 is TGCAGCGCTTTACTAGCGGGCACCGGGGAGCTGTTTTTT. Its protein is CSALLAGTGELFF.

The chain couples TRBV5-1 to TRBJ1-4; 7 bases align to TRBD1. CDR3 size: 14 residues. Germline CDR1 SGHRS, CDR2 YFSETQ. Trimming removed 2 bases from V and 8 bases from J; junction bases left unmatched: 6. Here the CDR3 reads CASSFRDSGEKLFF. The CDR3 bases are TGCGCCAGCAGCTTCCGGGACAGTGGGGAAAAACTGTTTTTT.

This chain links TRBV7-9 with TRBJ1-2; D is uncertain. This CDR3 has 14 residues. The germline V and J ends were trimmed by 2 bases and 3 bases, with 10 bases remaining between them. Germline assignment: CDR1 SEHNR and CDR2 FQNEAQ (reference sequence). The CDR3 here is CASSLLAGDYGYTF. In DNA form, the CDR3 reads TGTGCCAGCAGCTTACTAGCCGGGGACTATGGCTACACCTTC.

V is TRBV2 and J is TRBJ2-3, with 7 bases fitting TRBD2. V lost 1 base to trimming and J lost 4 bases; unmatched junction nucleotides: 5. Germline-derived CDR1 and CDR2 are SNHLY and FYNNEI. The CDR3 has 15 amino acids. Here the CDR3 reads CASSEVGGGADTQYF. In nucleotides, the CDR3 is TGTGCCAGCAGTGAAGTTGGGGGAGGGGCAGATACGCAGTATTTT.

The chain recombines TRBV4-1 with TRBJ1-1, with D unclear. Per germline, CDR1 MGHRA and CDR2 YSYEKL. CDR3 size: 13 residues. V lost 4 bases and J lost 4, with 10 bases in between. CDR3 region: CASSPTTGTEAFF. CDR3 nucleotide sequence: TGCGCCAGCAGCCCTACAACGGGCACTGAAGCTTTCTTT.

This clone occurred once. The genes are TRBV19 and TRBJ1-3, with unresolved D. Germline loops: CDR1 LNHDA, CDR2 SQIVND (reference sequence). V lost 4 bases, J lost 0 bases, and 13 bases lay in between. The length of the CDR3 is 16 residues. The CDR3: CASSTPQVVSGNTIYF. The CDR3, as DNA: TGTGCCAGTAGTACCCCCCAGGTGGTCTCTGGAAACACCATATATTTT.

J is TRBJ2-7 and V is TRBV3-1 (or the pseudogene TRBV3-2), with 7 bases identical to TRBD1. Germline V lookup: CDR1 LGHDT, CDR2 YNNKEL (reference sequence). J was trimmed by 4 bases and V by 4 bases; bases with no gene match: 7. The CDR3 totals 14 residues. In nucleotides, the CDR3 is TGTGCCAGCAGCCTTGGACCAGGGGGTTACGAGCAGTACTTC. Translating it yields CASSLGPGGYEQYF.

The rearrangement uses TRBV28 and TRBJ2-3; 9 bases are a match to TRBD1. Germline CDR1 is MDHEN and CDR2 is SYDVKM. CDR3 length equals 16 residues. J lost 0 bases, V lost 2 bases, and 3 bases had no gene match. The DNA of the CDR3 is TGTGCCAGCAGTTTAGAACAGGGGGCTAGCACAGATACGCAGTATTTT. Translation: CASSLEQGASTDTQYF. Using reference TRBV28 and TRBJ2-3 for the parts outside the CDR3, the full variable domain is DVKVTQSSRYLVKRTGEKVFLECVQDMDHENMFWYRQDPGLGLRLIYFSYDVKMKEKGDIPEGYSVSREKKERFSLILESASTNQTSMYLCASSLEQGASTDTQYFGPGTRLTVL.

As for this clone: Other DNA sequences in this sample translate to the same CDR3. V gene TRBV12-3 or TRBV12-4 combines with J gene TRBJ2-7; D ambiguous. V lost 2 bases to trimming and J lost 3 bases, with 5 bases between them. The CDR3 has 12 amino acids. The CDR3 nucleotides read TGTGCCAGCAGTTTAACTTACTACGAGCAGTACTTC. Amino acids: CASSLTYYEQYF.

Worth noting for this clone: The sample carries other DNA sequences with the same CDR3. The chain is built from TRBV18 and TRBJ1-1; a possible D gene is TRBD1 (5 bases). Looked up from germline, CDR1 is KGHSH and CDR2 is LQKENI. The ends were cut back, 3 bases at V and 1 base at J, with 6 bases in the middle. The CDR3 consists of 13 residues. The CDR3 here is CASSPGGNTEAFF. The CDR3 bases are TGTGCCAGCTCACCGGGGGGGAACACTGAAGCTTTCTTT. Complete variable domain (other parts from reference TRBV18 and TRBJ1-1): NAGVMQNPRHLVRRRGQEARLRCSPMKGHSHVYWYRQLPEEGLKFMVYLQKENIIDESGMPKERFSAEFPKEGPSILRIQQVVRGDSAAYFCASSPGGNTEAFFGQGTRLTVV.

This clone was recorded once. The chain links TRBV5-1 to TRBJ2-3; weak D call: TRBD2 (5 bases). The V gene lost 1 base and the J gene lost 1 base, with 16 bases spanning the gap. The CDR3 covers 17 residues. Germline V gene lookup returns CDR1 SGHRS and CDR2 YFSETQ. The CDR3 DNA sequence: TGCGCCAGCAGCTTGAGAGCTAGCAGCGTTGGCACAGATACGCAGTATTTT. It codes for CASSLRASSVGTDTQYF.

This rearrangement joins TRBV11-3 to TRBJ1-1; D is uncertain. The CDR3 extends over 14 amino acids. Trimming removed 0 bases from V and 4 bases from J, with 9 bases in between. The germline V gene encodes CDR1 SGHNT and CDR2 YENEEA. The CDR3 spells CASSLDPGFTEAFF. DNA of the CDR3: TGTGCCAGCAGCTTAGATCCGGGGTTCACTGAAGCTTTCTTT.

The CDR3 nucleotides read TGTGCCAGCCGGGACAGGGAGGCTCAGCCCCAGCATTTT. Amino acids: CASRDREAQPQHF. This sequence joins TRBV2 and TRBJ1-5; 9 bases line up with TRBD1. CDR1 and CDR2 from the germline V gene are SNHLY and FYNNEI. The CDR3 loop spans 13 amino acids. Unmatched junction bases numbered 5, after V lost 8 bases and J lost 6 bases.

The V gene is TRBV5-4, the J gene TRBJ2-5; 15 bases fit TRBD2. The V and J ends lost 3 bases and 5 bases, in that order; junction bases with no gene match: 2. The CDR3 has 15 amino acids. The germline V gene encodes CDR1 SGHNT and CDR2 YYREEE (reference sequence). CDR3 amino acids: CASSSGLAGGETQYF. CDR3 coding DNA: TGTGCCAGCAGCTCGGGACTAGCGGGAGGTGAGACCCAGTACTTC.

The gene calls are TRBV5-8 and TRBJ2-7; TRBD2 is a possible D gene (5 bases). This CDR3 has 13 residues. V lost 4 bases, J lost 4 bases, and 12 bases lay in between. The germline CDR1 and CDR2 sequences are SGHTS and YDEGEE. This chain's CDR3 is CASSQWTGYEQYF. CDR3 bases: TGTGCCAGCAGCCAGTGGACGGGGTACGAGCAGTACTTC. The complete variable domain, with remaining parts taken from reference TRBV5-8 and TRBJ2-7, reads EAGVTQSPTHLIKTRGQQATLRCSPISGHTSVYWYQQALGLGLQFLLWYDEGEERNRGNFPPRFSGRQFPNYSSELNVNALELEDSALYLCASSQWTGYEQYFGPGTRLTVT.

This chain connects TRBV7-9 to TRBJ1-5; D gene uncertain. The CDR3 has 14 residues. The germline CDR1 and CDR2 sequences are SEHNR and FQNEAQ (reference sequence). Between the trimmed V and J ends, which lost 4 bases and 6 bases, there was a span of 13 bases. CDR3 nucleotide sequence: TGTGCCAGCAGCTCAAGAACTGAGGGTCAGCCCCAGCATTTT. It translates to CASSSRTEGQPQHF.

The J gene is TRBJ2-7, the V gene TRBV6-6; possibly TRBD2 for D (5 bases). This CDR3 contains 12 residues. The germline V gene has CDR1 MNHNY and CDR2 SVGAGI (reference sequence). V was pared by 6 bases and J by 7 bases, with 13 bases between. This chain's CDR3 is CASSDARTEQYF. As DNA, the CDR3 is TGTGCCAGCAGCGATGCGAGGACTGAGCAGTACTTC.

Only one count was recorded for this clone. V usage is TRBV28 and J usage is TRBJ2-7; D unresolved. The germline gives CDR1 MDHEN, CDR2 SYDVKM. This CDR3 region has 15 residues. V was shortened by 7 bases and J by 0 bases, with 16 bases between the two germline ends. Here the CDR3 reads CASIPARLSSYEQYF. In nucleotides, the CDR3 is TGTGCCAGCATACCCGCAAGACTTAGCTCCTACGAGCAGTACTTC.

This rearrangement joins TRBV4-1 to TRBJ1-1; 11 bases map to TRBD1. This CDR3 is built from 17 residues. From germline, CDR1 is MGHRA and CDR2 YSYEKL. V shed 3 bases, J shed 3 bases, and the junction held 9 bases outside the gene matches. The CDR3 DNA sequence: TGCGCCAGCAGCCACCGGGACAGGGGGATTTTAGACACTGAAGCTTTCTTT. Encoded protein: CASSHRDRGILDTEAFF.

The V and J genes are TRBV27 and TRBJ2-5; 8 bases map to TRBD1. This CDR3 contains 15 residues. V was pared by 8 bases and J by 2 bases, with 10 bases of the junction left unmatched. Germline CDR1 and CDR2: MNHEY and SMNVEV (reference sequence). CDR3 bases: TGTGCCAGCTCCCTCGGGACAGGCGTACAAGAGACCCAGTACTTC. It yields the protein CASSLGTGVQETQYF.